The entry that follows covers one T cell receptor (beta chain) sequence. Its target is not known. The data originate from a study of cytomegalovirus exposure and HLA in healthy donors. Study observations and caveats: Most CMV-associated TCR beta chains appeared HLA-restricted in a later analysis. A missense variant in DCLRE1C was later tied to TCR beta V- and J-gene trimming.

Germline CDR1 and CDR2: SQVTM and ANQGSEA. This CDR3 contains 13 residues. V was pared by 7 bases and J by 1 base, with 4 bases of the junction left unmatched. Primers for the PCR totalled 60 Vbeta and 13 Jbeta. Authors' data handling: Unique TCR beta chains numbered roughly 80 million in a later analysis, with around 10 million shared. TCRdb's copy holds only in-frame clones and misses some; the assay was immunoSEQ multiplex PCR. V and J calls and clone size are those listed in that table; D and trimming were worked out from the DNA. The sample records about 190,000 clones, over 60% being singletons.

This clonotype originated in a woman aged 40 to 55 in good health and CMV-seronegative. The chain recombines TRBV29-1 with TRBJ1-1; TRBD1 matches 9 bases. The sample taken for sequencing was PBMCs. CDR3 sequence reads: CSGQTGGNTEAFF. The CDR3 nucleotides are TGCAGCGGCCAGACAGGGGGGAACACTGAAGCTTTCTTT.